Following are 6 T cell receptor beta chains from one sample sequenced in a study of blood T cell repertoires in COVID-19. Sequencing was performed with immunoSEQ multiplex PCR; in TCRdb, only in-frame clones are kept and a portion is missing. This table has around 250,000 clones, 83% appearing once. Source material: peripheral blood. These receptors all come from an elderly man with acute or convalescent COVID-19.

This chain connects TRBV7-9 to TRBJ2-3; possibly TRBD2 for D (5 bases). Germline V gives CDR1 SEHNR, CDR2 FQNEAQ (reference sequence). This CDR3 contains 16 residues. V shed 2 bases and J shed 2 bases, with 14 bases lying between them. DNA of the CDR3: TGTGCCAGCAGCTTACGGTCTGGCGGGTCCACAGATACGCAGTATTTT. Amino acids: CASSLRSGGSTDTQYF.

The genes are TRBV9 and TRBJ2-7, with D maybe TRBD2 (5 bases). CDR1 is SGDLS and CDR2 is YYNGEE in the germline V gene. The CDR3 is 15 residues long. Trimming took 0 bases from V and 1 from J, leaving 11 bases between them. In DNA, the CDR3 is TGTGCCAGCAGCGTAGACGAAAGGGAGTCCTACGAGCAGTACTTC. This sequence encodes CASSVDERESYEQYF.

Regarding this clone: Other DNA sequences from this sample encode an identical CDR3 as well. The rearrangement joins TRBV5-1 to TRBJ2-2; D is unclear. The V gene lost 2 bases and the J gene lost 0 bases, with 8 bases spanning the gap. Germline CDR1 reads SGHRS; CDR2 reads YFSETQ. The CDR3 runs 15 residues. CDR3 residues: CASSLPAANTGELFF. CDR3 bases: TGCGCCAGCAGCTTACCCGCGGCGAACACCGGGGAGCTGTTTTTT.

On this clone itself: The same CDR3 arises from other DNA sequences in this sample as well. CDR3 coding DNA: TGTGCCAGCAGCTTGGTGACTAGCGGGGTCTACGAGCAGTACTTC. Translating gives CASSLVTSGVYEQYF. The V gene is TRBV5-6, the J gene TRBJ2-7, with 11 bases lining up with TRBD2. This CDR3 is built from 15 residues. The germline gives CDR1 SGHDT, CDR2 YYEEEE. V lost 0 bases, J lost 3 bases, and 2 bases stayed unmatched. Full variable domain (outside the CDR3, taken from reference TRBV5-6 and TRBJ2-7): DAGVTQSPTHLIKTRGQQVTLRCSPKSGHDTVSWYQQALGQGPQFIFQYYEEEERQRGNFPDRFSGHQFPNYSSELNVNALLLGDSALYLCASSLVTSGVYEQYFGPGTRLTVT.

V is TRBV28 and J is TRBJ2-2; TRBD2 agrees at 10 bases. V lost 6 bases to trimming and J lost 1 base; unmatched junction nucleotides: 5. This CDR3 region has 16 residues. The germline CDR1 and CDR2 sequences are MDHEN and SYDVKM. The CDR3 region is CASRRTSGVNTGELFF. The CDR3 region has the DNA TGTGCCAGCAGACGAACTAGCGGGGTGAACACCGGGGAGCTGTTTTTT. Full variable domain (remainder filled in from reference TRBV28 and TRBJ2-2): DVKVTQSSRYLVKRTGEKVFLECVQDMDHENMFWYRQDPGLGLRLIYFSYDVKMKEKGDIPEGYSVSREKKERFSLILESASTNQTSMYLCASRRTSGVNTGELFFGEGSRLTVL.

This chain joins TRBV3-1 (or the pseudogene TRBV3-2) and TRBJ2-3; tentative D call: TRBD2 (6 bases). Germline V gene sequence: CDR1 LGHDT, CDR2 YNNKEL (reference sequence). This CDR3 is built from 13 residues. Trimming left V 10 bases short and J 0 bases short, with 11 bases between. The CDR3 reads CAIGGTSTDTQYF. Here the CDR3 DNA reads TGTGCCATCGGCGGGACTAGCACAGATACGCAGTATTTT.